Listed here is a single T cell receptor beta chain. These data come from a study of STAT5B mutations in CD4+ large granular lymphocyte leukemia. Sequencing used immunoSEQ multiplex PCR; TCRdb keeps in-frame clones, though not all of them. Of 7,400 or so clones in the sample, around 75% were seen once. The receptor was isolated from a woman aged 55 to 70 with CD4+ T-cell large granular lymphocyte leukemia. Sequenced: PBMCs.

CDR3 loop: CASFLFRGPGTGELFF. The CDR3 DNA reads as TGTGCCAGCTTCCTCTTCAGGGGGCCCGGCACCGGGGAGCTGTTTTTT. The chain links TRBV7-9 to TRBJ2-2; 8 bases are a match to TRBD1. V shed 8 bases, J shed 4 bases, and the junction held 12 bases outside the gene matches. CDR1 is SEHNR, CDR2 FQNEAQ, per germline (reference sequence). This CDR3 is built from 16 residues.